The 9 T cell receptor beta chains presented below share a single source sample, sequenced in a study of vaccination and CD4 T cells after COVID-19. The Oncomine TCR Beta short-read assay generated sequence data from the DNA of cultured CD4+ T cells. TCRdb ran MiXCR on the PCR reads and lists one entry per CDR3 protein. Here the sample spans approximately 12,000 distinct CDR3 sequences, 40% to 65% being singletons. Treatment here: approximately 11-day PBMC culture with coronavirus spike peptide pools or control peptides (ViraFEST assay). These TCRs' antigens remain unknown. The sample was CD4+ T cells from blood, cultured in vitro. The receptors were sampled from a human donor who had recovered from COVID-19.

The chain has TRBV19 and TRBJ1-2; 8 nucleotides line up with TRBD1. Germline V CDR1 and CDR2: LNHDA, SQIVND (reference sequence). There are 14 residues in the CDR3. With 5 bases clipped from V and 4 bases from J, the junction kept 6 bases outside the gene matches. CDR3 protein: CASSPDRGLYGYTF. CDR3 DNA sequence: TGTGCCAGTAGTCCCGACAGGGGACTCTATGGCTACACCTTC.

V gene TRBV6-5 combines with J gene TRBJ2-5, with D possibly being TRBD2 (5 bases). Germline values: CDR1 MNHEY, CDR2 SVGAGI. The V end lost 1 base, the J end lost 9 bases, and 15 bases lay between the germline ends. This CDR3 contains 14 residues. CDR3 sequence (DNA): TGTGCCAGCAGTTACTTCAGCGGACCCGGGGCCCAGTACTTC. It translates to CASSYFSGPGAQYF.

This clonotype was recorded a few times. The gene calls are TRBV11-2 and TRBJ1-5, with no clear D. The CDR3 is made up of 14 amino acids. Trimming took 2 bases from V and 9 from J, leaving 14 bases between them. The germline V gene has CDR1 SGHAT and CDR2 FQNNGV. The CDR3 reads CASSLLGKGRPQHF. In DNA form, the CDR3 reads TGTGCCAGCAGCTTATTGGGAAAGGGTCGGCCCCAGCATTTT.

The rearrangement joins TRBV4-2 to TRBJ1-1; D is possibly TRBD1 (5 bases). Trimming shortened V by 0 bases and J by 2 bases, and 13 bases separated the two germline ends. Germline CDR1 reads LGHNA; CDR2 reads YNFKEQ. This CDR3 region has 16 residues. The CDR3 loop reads CASSQDSRQGNTEAFF. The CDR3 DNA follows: TGTGCCAGCAGCCAAGATAGTAGGCAGGGAAACACTGAAGCTTTCTTT.

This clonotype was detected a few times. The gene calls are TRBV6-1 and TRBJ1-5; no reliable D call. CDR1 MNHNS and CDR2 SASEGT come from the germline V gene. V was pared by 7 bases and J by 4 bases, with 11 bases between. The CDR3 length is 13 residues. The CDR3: CASMGDRNQPQHF. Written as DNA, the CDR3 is TGTGCCAGCATGGGCGACCGTAATCAGCCCCAGCATTTT.

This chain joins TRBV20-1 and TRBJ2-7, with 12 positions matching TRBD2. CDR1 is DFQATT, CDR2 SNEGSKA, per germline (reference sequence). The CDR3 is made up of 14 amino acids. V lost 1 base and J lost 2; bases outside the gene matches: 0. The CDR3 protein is CSARGLAGAYEQYF. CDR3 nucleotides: TGCAGTGCTAGAGGACTAGCGGGAGCCTACGAGCAGTACTTC.

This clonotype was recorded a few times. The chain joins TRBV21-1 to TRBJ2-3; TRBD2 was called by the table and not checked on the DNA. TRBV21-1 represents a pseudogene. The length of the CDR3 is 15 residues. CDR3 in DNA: TGTGCCAGCACTGCAGCGGGAGGGAGCACAGATACGCAGTATTTT. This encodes CASTAAGGSTDTQYF.

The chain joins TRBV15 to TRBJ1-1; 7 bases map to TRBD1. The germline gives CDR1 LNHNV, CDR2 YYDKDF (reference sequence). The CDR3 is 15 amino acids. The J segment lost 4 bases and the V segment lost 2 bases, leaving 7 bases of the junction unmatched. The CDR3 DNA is TGTGCCACCAGCAGAAACAGGGGTCTTGGCACTGAAGCTTTCTTT. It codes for CATSRNRGLGTEAFF.

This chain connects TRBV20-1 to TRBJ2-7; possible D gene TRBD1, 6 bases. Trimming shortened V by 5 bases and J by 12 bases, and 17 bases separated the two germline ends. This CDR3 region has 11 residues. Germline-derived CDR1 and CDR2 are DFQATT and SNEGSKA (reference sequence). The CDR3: CSAGDTHRPYF. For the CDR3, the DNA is TGCAGTGCTGGGGACACCCATCGTCCGTACTTC.